What follows is one TCR beta chain and its context. These data are taken from a study of blood T cell repertoires in COVID-19. Study-wide background: There were acute and convalescent COVID-19 samples, and they came from the United States, Italy and Spain. T cells, B-cell-depleted T cells, or PBMCs provided the cDNA or gDNA that served as material.

Methods used by the authors: Reference gene primer amplification gave estimated nucleated cell counts. Clones were sequenced by immunoSEQ multiplex PCR, and TCRdb holds only the in-frame ones, with some missing. V, J and clone size are those of that table, while D and trimming were read from the DNA. The sample contains around 200,000 clones, roughly 80% of which appear only once. Looked up from germline, CDR1 is LGHDT and CDR2 is YNNKEL (reference sequence). Trimming removed 5 bases from V and 1 base from J, with 12 bases in between. The CDR3 contains 14 residues. The receptor was derived from an elderly woman with active or convalescent COVID-19. Sequencing used peripheral blood. The gene calls are TRBV3-1 (or the pseudogene TRBV3-2) and TRBJ2-7; D perhaps matches TRBD2 (6 bases). This CDR3 reads CASSIPLASYEQYF. The DNA of the CDR3 is TGTGCCAGCAGCATCCCCCTAGCGTCCTACGAGCAGTACTTC.